The rows below give T cell receptor beta chains drawn from one sample of a study of cytomegalovirus exposure and HLA in healthy donors. Sequenced by immunoSEQ multiplex PCR; TCRdb stores in-frame clones only, minus some. In the table there are some 100,000 clones, around 80% of which are singletons. Source material: PBMCs. The origin of the receptors is a female donor in good health and CMV-seropositive. Each CDR3 is given with its conserved first and last residue. The order of the fields is D gene, V gene, J gene, clone size, CDR3 DNA, CDR3 protein. A D gene is named only where the DNA matches it firmly. Clone size appears in some rows only: once, few, many, or a class for an expanded clone.

>TRBD1|TRBV30|TRBJ1-1|NA
TGTGCCTGGAGTGTAAGGGGACAGGGACGCCTCGGGAACACTGAAGCTTTCTTT
CAWSVRGQGRLGNTEAFF
>NA|TRBV19|TRBJ1-4|NA
TGTGCCAGTAGTATAGTTAGCGAAAAACTGTTTTTT
CASSIVSEKLFF
>NA|TRBV4-3|TRBJ1-1|NA
TGCGCCAGCAGCCAAGGGCCGGGTTCGGGCACTGAAGCTTTCTTT
CASSQGPGSGTEAFF
>NA|TRBV2|TRBJ1-1|NA
TGTGCCAGCAGCCCAGGGGTCCGGACTGAAGCTTTCTTT
CASSPGVRTEAFF
>NA|TRBV7-6|TRBJ2-3|NA
TGTGCCAGCAGCCCAAGCGTCCAGGGGAGCACAGATACGCAGTATTTT
CASSPSVQGSTDTQYF
>TRBD1|TRBV29-1|TRBJ2-7|NA
TGCAGCGCTCGCCCCGGGACAGGGTCCTCCTACGAGCAGTACTTC
CSARPGTGSSYEQYF
>TRBD1|TRBV19|TRBJ2-1|few
TGTGCCAGTAACAGAGGGGACAGCTCCTACAATGAGCAGTTCTTC
CASNRGDSSYNEQFF
>TRBD2|TRBV5-6|TRBJ2-1|once
TGTGCCAGCAGCATGACTAGCGGGAGGTCCTACAATGAGCAGTTCTTC
CASSMTSGRSYNEQFF
>TRBD1|TRBV5-5|TRBJ2-4|NA
TGTGCCAGCAGCCCAATACTCCGGGACAGGGTAGCCAAAAACATTCAGTACTTC
CASSPILRDRVAKNIQYF
>NA|TRBV19|TRBJ1-4|NA
TGTGCCAGTAGTTCCCCCGGGACACTAAATGAAAAACTGTTTTTT
CASSSPGTLNEKLFF
>TRBD1|TRBV9|TRBJ1-1|NA
TGTGCCAGCAGCGTAGCCTTAATTCCCCGGGACAGAGATGGGGTTTTCTTT
CASSVALIPRDRDGVFF
>NA|TRBV11-2|TRBJ1-2|few
TGTGCCAGCAGCCAAAGGACAGCCACCAATGGCTACACCTTC
CASSQRTATNGYTF
>NA|TRBV29-1|TRBJ2-7|NA
TGCAGCGTCCGGGTCAGAATAAACTCCTACGAGCAGTACTTC
CSVRVRINSYEQYF
>NA|TRBV19|TRBJ1-1|NA
TGTGCCAGTAGTATAGGACCCGGGACATCGAACACTGAAGCTTTCTTT
CASSIGPGTSNTEAFF
>NA|TRBV19|TRBJ1-2|NA
TGTGCCAGTATCGGACAGCGATCCTATGGCTACACCTTC
CASIGQRSYGYTF
>NA|TRBV11-3|TRBJ1-2|NA
TGTGCCAGCAGCTTTAGGAGGGGATGGTATGGCTACACCTTC
CASSFRRGWYGYTF
>NA|TRBV11-2|TRBJ1-1|NA
TGTGCCAGCAGCACCCGGGACACTGAAGCTTTCTTT
CASSTRDTEAFF
>NA|TRBV5-8|TRBJ1-4|NA
TGTGCCAGCAGCCCCCGGGGGGGGCGTGGCGAAAAACTGTTTTTT
CASSPRGGRGEKLFF
>NA|TRBV7-9|TRBJ2-4|few
TGTGCCAGCAGCTTAGCGGGGGGAGGCAAAAACATTCAGTACTTC
CASSLAGGGKNIQYF
>NA|TRBV29-1|TRBJ2-1|NA
TGCAGCGTTGAACTGAGCTCCTACAATGAGCAGTTCTTC
CSVELSSYNEQFF
>TRBD1|TRBV6-5|TRBJ2-7|NA
TGTGCCAGCAGTTTGACAGGGACCAACGAGCAGTACTTC
CASSLTGTNEQYF
>NA|TRBV10-1|TRBJ1-6|once
TGCGCCAGCAGTGTAACAGATAATTCACCCCTCCACTTT
CASSVTDNSPLHF
>NA|TRBV6-5|TRBJ1-3|NA
TGTGCCAGCAGTGACGGGATCTCTGGAAACACCATATATTTT
CASSDGISGNTIYF
>NA|TRBV11-2|TRBJ2-5|few
TGTGCCAGCAGCTTAGAGGTTCGAGGGACCCAGTACTTC
CASSLEVRGTQYF
>NA|TRBV5-5|TRBJ2-1|NA
TGTGCCAGCAGCTTGGTCGGGAACAATGAGCAGTTCTTC
CASSLVGNNEQFF
>TRBD1|TRBV7-2|TRBJ1-3|NA
TGTGCCAGCAGCCCTGGGACAGGGGAGTATTTT
CASSPGTGEYF
>NA|TRBV5-1|TRBJ1-4|NA
TGCGCCAGCAGCTTGGCGGAAGGGGTCGGGGAAAAACTGTTTTTT
CASSLAEGVGEKLFF
>NA|TRBV15|TRBJ1-4|NA
TGTGCCACCAGCAGAGATTTGGTCAGGGAAGGAGAAAAACTGTTTTTT
CATSRDLVREGEKLFF
>TRBD1|TRBV27|TRBJ2-7|NA
TGTGCCAGCAGTTTATTGTCCGGGACAGGGGTCGGCGAGCAGTACTTC
CASSLLSGTGVGEQYF
>TRBD1|TRBV7-2|TRBJ1-2|NA
TGTGCCAGCAGCTTCCGGACAGGGAATGGCTACACCTTC
CASSFRTGNGYTF
>NA|TRBV18|TRBJ2-7|NA
TGTGCCAGCTCACCACCCAGAGTACAGGGAGAGGGAAAAACCTACGAGCAGTACTTC
CASSPPRVQGEGKTYEQYF
>TRBD2|TRBV10-1|TRBJ2-1|NA
TGCGCCAGCAGTGATGGCGGGAGGGCCCGGAATGAGCAGTTCTTC
CASSDGGRARNEQFF
>NA|TRBV6-5|TRBJ1-6|NA
TGTGCCAGCAGTTACTCCGAGGGATATTCACCCCTCCACTTT
CASSYSEGYSPLHF
>TRBD1|TRBV5-4|TRBJ1-1|NA
TGTGCCAGCAGCCAACAGACAGGGTTCACTGAAGCTTTCTTT
CASSQQTGFTEAFF
>NA|TRBV6-5|TRBJ2-1|few
TGTGCCAGCAGTTACGGTAGCTCCTACAATGAGCAGTTCTTC
CASSYGSSYNEQFF
>NA|TRBV15|TRBJ2-4|NA
TGTGCCACCAGCTCACCCGCACTGGGTGCGACCAAAAACAGTCAGTACTTC
CATSSPALGATKNSQYF
>TRBD1|TRBV10-3|TRBJ1-4|NA
TGTGCCATCAGTGGACAGGGTGGTGAAAAACTGTTTTTT
CAISGQGGEKLFF
>NA|TRBV19|TRBJ2-7|NA
TGTGCCACCAAACCTTTAGGGGGGGACTCCTACGAGCAGTACTTC
CATKPLGGDSYEQYF
>TRBD2|TRBV4-2|TRBJ2-5|NA
TGTGCCAGCAGCCAAGGCACGTGGCGGGGGCAAGAGACCCAGTACTTC
CASSQGTWRGQETQYF
>TRBD2|TRBV29-1|TRBJ2-5|NA
TGCAGCGTTGAATGGGGAGGGCCAGAGACCCAGTACTTC
CSVEWGGPETQYF
>NA|TRBV6-5|TRBJ1-1|NA
TGTGCCAGCAGTAGAGGGGGGGCAACTGAAGCTTTCTTT
CASSRGGATEAFF
>TRBD1|TRBV19|TRBJ2-7|NA
TGTGCCAGTAGACCGACAGGGGCTGGTTCCTACGAGCAGTACTTC
CASRPTGAGSYEQYF
>TRBD2|TRBV2|TRBJ2-3|NA
TGTGCCAGCAGTTATCTAGCGGGGGCCTCCACAGATACGCAGTATTTT
CASSYLAGASTDTQYF
>TRBD2|TRBV11-2|TRBJ2-1|NA
TGTGCCAGCAGCCCTAGCGGGGGGGCATACAATGAGCAGTTCTTC
CASSPSGGAYNEQFF
>NA|TRBV15|TRBJ2-3|NA
TGTGCCACCCGACAGTTGGCTGCGAAAGATACGCAGTATTTT
CATRQLAAKDTQYF
>NA|TRBV28|TRBJ1-2|NA
TGTGCCAGCAGTCTATCACGAGGGAACTATGGCTACACCTTC
CASSLSRGNYGYTF
>NA|TRBV18|TRBJ2-7|NA
TGTGCCAGCTCTCCTTCAGGGGCCTACGAGCAGTACTTC
CASSPSGAYEQYF
>NA|TRBV5-1|TRBJ2-5|NA
TGCGCCAGCAGCTTGGGGGCTTCCCAAGAGACCCAGTACTTC
CASSLGASQETQYF
>TRBD2|TRBV5-1|TRBJ2-2|once
TGCGCCAGCACCGAAGCTAGCGGTTACACCGGGGAGCTGTTTTTT
CASTEASGYTGELFF
>NA|TRBV5-6|TRBJ2-7|NA
TGTGCCAGCAGCCGGACACCCCCCGACGAGCAGTACTTC
CASSRTPPDEQYF
>NA|TRBV13|TRBJ2-2|once
TGTGCCAGCAGCCCCGGGACTCCCCAGGCCGGGGAGCTGTTTTTT
CASSPGTPQAGELFF